The source of this T cell receptor beta chain is a study of cytomegalovirus exposure and HLA in healthy donors. Study-level information: Around 86 million unique TCRs, all from HLA-typed donors, were included in an early release of the data. Overall study findings and caveats: Donor immune exposure was known only as CMV serostatus. An Asian-associated ancestry cluster reportedly showed fewer N-insertions than the approximately 690-donor mean in a later analysis. Later analysis suggested links between common viral pathogens and several top significant clusters.

A note on this clone: Its antigen remains unknown.

The V gene's germline CDR1 is SGHDN and CDR2 FVKESK. This CDR3 contains 19 residues. V dropped 0 bases and J dropped 0 bases, with 18 bases sitting between them. 60 Vbeta and 13 Jbeta primers were used in PCR. Sequenced by immunoSEQ multiplex PCR; TCRdb stores in-frame clones only, minus some. The repertoire includes 150,000 to 200,000 clones, 60% to 80% of them detected once, and over 2.5% sits in the top ten. The specimen sequenced was PBMCs. This clonotype was sampled from a female donor in good health and CMV-seronegative. This chain uses TRBV14 with TRBJ2-1; TRBD2 might be the D (5 bases). The chain's CDR3 is CASSQERRGQRPSYNEQFF. Here the CDR3 DNA reads TGTGCCAGCAGCCAAGAACGTCGCGGGCAGCGGCCCTCCTACAATGAGCAGTTCTTC. Combining the CDR3 with reference TRBV14 and TRBJ2-1 gives the whole variable domain EAGVTQFPSHSVIEKGQTVTLRCDPISGHDNLYWYRRVMGKEIKFLLHFVKESKQDESGMPNNRFLAERTGGTYSTLKVQPAELEDSGVYFCASSQERRGQRPSYNEQFFGPGTRLTVL.